Following are 10 T cell receptor beta chains from one sample sequenced in a study of neurological immune-mediated disorders. TCRdb re-called the 5' RACE reads with MiXCR, one entry per CDR3 protein. This table holds approximately 65,000 distinct CDR3 sequences, over 4% found once. Material for sequencing was PBMCs. The receptors were gathered from a man aged 45-60 years with multiple sclerosis.

There are many counts of this clonotype. This rearrangement joins TRBV12-3 or TRBV12-4 to TRBJ1-4; no clear D. CDR3 length: 13 residues. V lost 5 bases to trimming and J lost 8 bases, with 12 bases between them. The CDR3 loop is CASSQLTREKLFF. The DNA of the CDR3 is TGTGCCAGCAGTCAGCTAACTCGGGAAAAACTGTTTTTT.

The sample holds a few counts of this clonotype. This may come from a read error, since a much larger clone is one base off. It is likely a read error, because the conserved phenylalanine at the end of the CDR3 is missing. CDR3 loop: CASSSGTALAPDTQYC. The CDR3 DNA is TGTGCCAGCAGTTCCGGGACAGCATTGGCCCCAGATACGCAGTATTGT. The chain has TRBV7-9 and TRBJ2-3, with 7 bases lining up with TRBD1. The CDR3 runs 16 residues. Germline V gene sequence: CDR1 SEHNR, CDR2 FQNEAQ (reference sequence). With V trimmed by 6 bases and J by 4 bases, 13 bases remained unmatched.

This clonotype was counted ten times or more. The chain combines TRBV5-6 with TRBJ1-2, with a tentative D call TRBD1 (6 bases). Between the trimmed V and J ends, which lost 0 bases and 6 bases, there was a span of 12 bases. CDR1 is SGHDT, CDR2 YYEEEE, per germline. This CDR3 comprises 14 residues. The CDR3 DNA sequence: TGTGCCAGCAGCTTGGCTGGGGGCGCGAATGGCTACACCTTC. This translates into CASSLAGGANGYTF.

In this sample, this clonotype turned up many times. This sequence joins TRBV6-5 and TRBJ2-7, with D perhaps TRBD2 (6 bases). The CDR3 contains 13 residues. CDR1 and CDR2 from the germline V gene are MNHEY and SVGAGI. V lost 2 bases and J lost 7, with 12 bases in between. CDR3 sequence: CASSYVAAGEQYV. CDR3 DNA: TGTGCCAGCAGTTACGTCGCCGCGGGGGAGCAGTACGTC.

This clonotype was detected many times. The V call is TRBV20-1, the J call TRBJ1-2, with TRBD1 as a possible D gene (5 bases). The CDR3 has 14 residues. Germline assignment: CDR1 DFQATT and CDR2 SNEGSKA (reference sequence). V was cut by 5 bases and J by 9 bases, with 22 bases left in between. The CDR3 protein is CSAPNSLSGPRYTF. CDR3 nucleotide sequence: TGCAGTGCTCCCAACTCATTATCGGGGCCGCGCTACACCTTC.

This clonotype was found many times. The chain has TRBV6-5 and TRBJ2-4, with D unresolved. Germline lookup yields CDR1 MNHEY and CDR2 SVGAGI. Trimming cost V 5 bases and J 5 bases, with 10 bases left between them. The CDR3 is 13 residues long. The CDR3 bases are TGTGCCAGCAGTGGCAGATTCGAAAACATTCAGTACTTC. Its protein is CASSGRFENIQYF.

This clonotype was recorded at least ten times. The chain employs TRBV2 and TRBJ1-1; tentatively, D is TRBD1 (6 bases). The CDR3 sequence is 14 residues long. With 8 bases removed from V and 0 bases from J, the gap between germline ends came to 13 bases. CDR1 SNHLY and CDR2 FYNNEI come from the germline V gene. The CDR3 DNA reads as TGTGCCAGCGGAGGACAGCCCATGAACACTGAAGCTTTCTTT. Its translation: CASGGQPMNTEAFF.

This clonotype has at least ten counts. The CDR3 bases are TGCGCCAGCAGCCAGACTATAGCGGGGGGGCATGAGCAGTTCTTC. It encodes CASSQTIAGGHEQFF. The rearrangement links TRBV4-3 to TRBJ2-1; 11 bases agree with TRBD2. The CDR3 is 15 amino acids. After removal of 3 bases from V and 8 bases from J, the junction contained 6 bases not matched to a gene. Germline V lookup: CDR1 LGHNA, CDR2 YSLEER.

There are many counts of this clonotype. The rearrangement joins TRBV5-5 to TRBJ1-2; TRBD1 aligns across 10 bases. The CDR3 is made up of 17 amino acids. CDR1 is SGHKS and CDR2 is YYEKEE in the germline V gene (reference sequence). The V gene end was trimmed by 0 bases and the J gene end by 5 bases; junction bases not matched to a gene: 10. The CDR3 region has the DNA TGTGCCAGCAGCTTGGCCCCCCAGGGACAGGGGACATATGGCTACACCTTC. This gives the protein CASSLAPQGQGTYGYTF. The full variable domain, completed using reference TRBV5-5 and TRBJ1-2, is DAGVTQSPTHLIKTRGQQVTLRCSPISGHKSVSWYQQVLGQGPQFIFQYYEKEERGRGNFPDRFSARQFPNYSSELNVNALLLGDSALYLCASSLAPQGQGTYGYTFGSGTRLTVV.

This clonotype was seen repeatedly, ten times or more. The chain employs TRBV7-2 and TRBJ2-7; TRBD1 matches at 8 bases. This CDR3 contains 14 residues. V shed 8 bases and J 2 bases; nucleotides not matched to a gene: 8. The germline CDR1 and CDR2 sequences are SGHTA and FQGNSA. The DNA for the CDR3 is TGTGCCAGCGGTCGGGACAGGTTGACCTACGAGCAGTACTTC. As protein: CASGRDRLTYEQYF.